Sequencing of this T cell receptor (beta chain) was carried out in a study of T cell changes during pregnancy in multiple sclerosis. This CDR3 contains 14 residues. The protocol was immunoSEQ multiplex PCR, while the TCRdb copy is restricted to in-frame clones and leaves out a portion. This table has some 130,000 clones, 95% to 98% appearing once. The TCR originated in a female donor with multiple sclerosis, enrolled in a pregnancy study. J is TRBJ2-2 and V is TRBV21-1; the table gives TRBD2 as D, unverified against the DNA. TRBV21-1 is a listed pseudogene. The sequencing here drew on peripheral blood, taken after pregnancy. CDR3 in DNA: TGTGCCAGCCCTCCGGAGGGTCCCACCGGGGAGCTGTTTTTT. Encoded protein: CASPPEGPTGELFF.